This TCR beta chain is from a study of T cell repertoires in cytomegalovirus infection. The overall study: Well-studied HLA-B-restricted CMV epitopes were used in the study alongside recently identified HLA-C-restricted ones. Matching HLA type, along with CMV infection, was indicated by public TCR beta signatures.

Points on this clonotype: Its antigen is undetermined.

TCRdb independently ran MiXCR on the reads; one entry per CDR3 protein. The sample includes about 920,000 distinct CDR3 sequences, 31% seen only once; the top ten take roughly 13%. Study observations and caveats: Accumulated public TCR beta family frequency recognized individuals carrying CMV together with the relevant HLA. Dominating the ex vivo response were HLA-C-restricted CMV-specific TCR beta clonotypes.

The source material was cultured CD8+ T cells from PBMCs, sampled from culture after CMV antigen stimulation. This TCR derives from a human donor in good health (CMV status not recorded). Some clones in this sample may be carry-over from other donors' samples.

The CDR3 region is CASTQTGDEQFF. The CDR3, as DNA: TGTGCCAGCACCCAAACCGGGGATGAGCAGTTCTTC. J is TRBJ2-1 and V is TRBV5-5, with D perhaps matching TRBD2 (5 bases). Trimming pared 6 bases from V and 8 bases from J, leaving 12 bases between. Germline V gene lookup returns CDR1 SGHKS and CDR2 YYEKEE (reference sequence). The CDR3 contains 12 residues.